The source of this T cell receptor beta chain is a study of blood T cell repertoires in COVID-19 (TCRdb year 2020). As for the study more broadly: Samples from collaborators originated in the United States, Italy and Spain and spanned both the acute and convalescent phases of COVID-19. The material from the prospective study consisted of cDNA or gDNA derived from T cells, B-cell-depleted T cells, or PBMCs. The dataset comprised deeply sampled blood TCRbeta repertoires from subjects exposed to, actively infected with, or recovered from COVID-19. The repertoires were released in a freely available public database meant as a resource for research on the immune response to SARS-CoV-2. Samples were obtained from the ongoing ImmuneRACE study (first 160 participants) and from some 1,200 subjects provided by 6 global collaborators. Sample metadata almost always included a de-identified subject ID, COVID-19 status, age in years and sex. HLA class I and class II types, where available, came from metadata supplied by the sample provider rather than from assay-based typing.

TCRbeta CDR3 regions were amplified from genomic DNA using the immunoSEQ Assay, a bias-controlled multiplex PCR. The source study handled its data this way. Nucleated cell counts per sample were estimated from amplification of reference gene primers within the assay. To quantify the absolute abundance of each unique TCRbeta CDR3 rearrangement, sequence reads were collapsed and filtered. For each sample, productive Simpson clonality was calculated by taking the square root of Simpson's diversity index across productive rearrangements. Here the immuneACCESS table is served through TCRdb, limited to in-frame sequences with V and J called. Missing clones are a known gap in these copies; in checked studies unresolved V genes cover under half, and the rest lacks a known reason. For V, J and clone size, that table is used; D and trimming come from the DNA. The sample records approximately 190,000 clones, about four fifths of which are singletons. Clones ranked in the top ten supply approximately 6.5% of the sample.

Worth noting for this clone: Its antigen is unknown. Base-call qualities are not available, and no considerably larger clone is one nucleotide away.

Each collaborating institution followed its own protocols to collect whole blood in K2EDTA tubes. For TCRbeta analysis, collaborators shipped samples as frozen whole blood, isolated PBMCs, or DNA extracted from either of those sample types. Via the germline V gene, CDR1 is SGHVS and CDR2 FNYEAQ. The CDR3 runs 16 amino acids, cysteine and phenylalanine included. The only DNA kept is the CDR3, 48 bases in frame from the first base. For this chain, trimming is 8 bases at the V end and 4 bases at the J end, and the number of junction bases without a gene match is 7. Results the study describes overall, beyond this receptor: How much clinical and demographic metadata was included differed by source and by participant, and the metadata was provided uncurated.

The source of this sequence is a woman in her thirties or forties with acute or convalescent COVID-19. The sequence joins TRBV7-6 to TRBJ2-3; 15 bases in between match TRBD2. The sample comprised peripheral blood. The sequenced DNA is TGTGCCAGCCGCGCGGGACTAGCGGGAGGTGCAGATACGCAGTATTTT. It translates to CASRAGLAGGADTQYF.